These 27 T cell receptor beta chains came from one sample sequenced in a study of vaccination effects on CD4 cells after COVID-19. Their specific antigens are unknown. Here immunoSEQ multiplex PCR was the method, and the copy in TCRdb shows in-frame clones only, minus some. The table lists over 35,000 clones, around 76% of them singletons, with 3.6% in the top ten. Investigators separated out CD4+ T cells once about 10 days of culture had passed. Infection dated between March and December 2020, before the Alpha, Beta and Delta variants reached the United States. Two doses of either BNT162b2 or mRNA-1273 were given to each participant. The source material was CD4+ T cells from PBMCs cultured without peptide, sampled after COVID-19 vaccination. These receptors were obtained from a human donor who had a prior SARS-CoV-2 infection.

V gene TRBV4-1 combines with J gene TRBJ2-5, with D perhaps TRBD1 (6 bases). The V gene lost 0 bases and the J gene lost 5 bases, with 13 bases spanning the gap. CDR1 and CDR2 (germline): MGHRA, YSYEKL. The CDR3 loop spans 15 amino acids. CDR3 nucleotides: TGCGCCAGCAGCCAAGATGCCAGGGGAACGGAGACCCAGTACTTC. Translating gives CASSQDARGTETQYF.

V gene TRBV5-5 combines with J gene TRBJ2-1; TRBD2 matches at 9 bases. V was pared by 4 bases and J by 4 bases, with 6 bases of the junction left unmatched. CDR3 size: 15 residues. Germline V gene lookup returns CDR1 SGHKS and CDR2 YYEKEE (reference sequence). In DNA, the CDR3 is TGTGCCAGCAGCACCCTAGCGGGGATATACAATGAGCAGTTCTTC. This codes for CASSTLAGIYNEQFF.

The CDR3, as DNA: TGTGCCACCAGTGGAGGGACTAGCTCCTACAATGAGCAGTTCTTC. Translating gives CATSGGTSSYNEQFF. The gene calls are TRBV24-1 and TRBJ2-1; TRBD2 matches at 8 bases. V was pared by 5 bases and J by 0 bases, with 2 bases of the junction left unmatched. The CDR3 totals 15 residues. The V gene's germline CDR1 is KGHDR and CDR2 SFDVKD.

The rearrangement links TRBV7-9 to TRBJ2-1, with D perhaps TRBD2 (6 bases). V lost 0 bases and J 4 bases, leaving 16 bases between the germline ends. Germline V lookup: CDR1 SEHNR, CDR2 FQNEAQ (reference sequence). The CDR3 length is 17 residues. CDR3 nucleotide sequence: TGTGCCAGCAGCTTAGCGCTGGCGGGGCCCCGATACAATGAGCAGTTCTTC. This codes for CASSLALAGPRYNEQFF. The full variable domain, with the rest looked up from reference TRBV7-9 and TRBJ2-1, is DTGVSQNPRHKITKRGQNVTFRCDPISEHNRLYWYRQTLGQGPEFLTYFQNEAQLEKSRLLSDRFSAERPKGSFSTLEIQRTEQGDSAMYLCASSLALAGPRYNEQFFGPGTRLTVL.

The chain joins TRBV29-1 to TRBJ2-1; D not resolved. Trimming stripped 4 bases from V and 1 base from J, with 11 bases between. Looked up from germline, CDR1 is SQVTM and CDR2 is ANQGSEA. The CDR3 runs to 14 residues. CDR3 DNA sequence: TGCAGCGTTGGTAGTGGGGTGTCCTACAATGAGCAGTTCTTC. Amino acids: CSVGSGVSYNEQFF.

V and J are TRBV7-2 and TRBJ1-2; maybe TRBD1 (5 bases). This CDR3 contains 14 residues. Trimming stripped 5 bases from V and 4 bases from J, with 14 bases between. Germline CDR1 is SGHTA and CDR2 is FQGNSA. CDR3: CASSPEGLPYGYTF. The CDR3 nucleotides are TGTGCCAGCAGCCCCGAGGGGCTCCCCTATGGCTACACCTTC.

The CDR3, as DNA: TGTGCCAGCGGCCTCGGGGGGGCAACAGATACGCAGTATTTT. Its protein is CASGLGGATDTQYF. This sequence joins TRBV7-8 and TRBJ2-3; the match to TRBD2 covers 8 bases. V dropped 8 bases and J dropped 3; count of bases not matched to a gene: 7. The CDR3 extends over 14 amino acids. Germline assignment: CDR1 SGHVS and CDR2 FQNEAQ. The whole variable domain, remainder taken from reference TRBV7-8 and TRBJ2-3, is GAGVSQSPRYKVAKRGQDVALRCDPISGHVSLFWYQQALGQGPEFLTYFQNEAQLDKSGLPSDRFFAERPEGSVSTLKIQRTQQEDSAVYLCASGLGGATDTQYFGPGTRLTVL.

The V gene is TRBV5-4, the J gene TRBJ2-1; D is undetermined. The V end lost 0 bases, the J end lost 4 bases, and 8 bases lay between the germline ends. The CDR3 is made up of 14 amino acids. Germline V gives CDR1 SGHNT, CDR2 YYREEE (reference sequence). This CDR3 is CASSLGRSYNEQFF. CDR3 nucleotides: TGTGCCAGCAGCTTGGGCCGGTCATACAATGAGCAGTTCTTC. Filled out from reference TRBV5-4 and TRBJ2-1, the complete variable domain reads ETGVTQSPTHLIKTRGQQVTLRCSSQSGHNTVSWYQQALGQGPQFIFQYYREEENGRGNFPPRFSGLQFPNYSSELNVNALELDDSALYLCASSLGRSYNEQFFGPGTRLTVL.

The chain couples TRBV15 to TRBJ1-4; D is unresolved. The CDR3 extends over 16 amino acids. CDR1 is LNHNV and CDR2 is YYDKDF in the germline V gene (reference sequence). V dropped 0 bases and J dropped 1 base, with 9 bases sitting between them. Here the CDR3 DNA reads TGTGCCACCAGCAGAGATAAGGCAGGAACTAATGAAAAACTGTTTTTT. Its translation is CATSRDKAGTNEKLFF. The complete variable domain, with remaining parts taken from reference TRBV15 and TRBJ1-4, reads DAMVIQNPRYQVTQFGKPVTLSCSQTLNHNVMYWYQQKSSQAPKLLFHYYDKDFNNEADTPDNFQSRRPNTSFCFLDIRSPGLGDTAMYLCATSRDKAGTNEKLFFGSGTQLSVL.

In its sample, this clone was seen a few times. This chain links TRBV12-5 with TRBJ2-7; 9 bases fit TRBD1. This CDR3 has 16 amino acids. With V trimmed by 2 bases and J by 3 bases, 8 bases remained unmatched. CDR1 is LGHNT and CDR2 is FRNRAP in the germline V gene. This chain's CDR3 is CASGLFPGTGYYEQYF. The CDR3 bases are TGTGCTAGTGGTTTGTTTCCAGGGACAGGGTACTACGAGCAGTACTTC.

The genes are TRBV9 and TRBJ2-5; TRBD2 agrees at 11 bases. Germline values: CDR1 SGDLS, CDR2 YYNGEE. The junction had 19 bases not matched to a gene; V was cut back by 3 bases and J by 3 bases. This CDR3 is 20 amino acids long. The CDR3 region is CASSGTRYLAGGAYEETQYF. The CDR3 bases are TGTGCCAGCAGCGGAACACGCTACCTAGCGGGGGGTGCCTACGAAGAGACCCAGTACTTC.

CDR3 amino acids: CAISALGDTQYF. CDR3 sequence (DNA): TGTGCCATCAGTGCCTTAGGGGATACGCAGTATTTT. V and J are TRBV10-3 and TRBJ2-3; D is unclear. Trimming removed 4 bases at V and 6 bases at J, with 8 bases between. The CDR3 has 12 residues. Germline assignment: CDR1 ENHRY and CDR2 SYGVKD.

The rearrangement joins TRBV7-9 to TRBJ2-3; D is possibly TRBD2 (5 bases). The CDR3 spans 14 residues. Trimming took off 5 bases at V and 4 bases at J, with 13 bases between the two ends. Germline V lookup: CDR1 SEHNR, CDR2 FQNEAQ (reference sequence). CDR3 DNA sequence: TGTGCCAGCAGCCCCGGACTCTCGGCAGATACGCAGTATTTT. Protein: CASSPGLSADTQYF.

This clone was counted once. The J gene is TRBJ1-1, the V gene TRBV5-3; D not resolved. TRBV5-3 is placed among ORFs of uncertain function. V was trimmed by 4 bases and J by 6 bases, leaving 7 bases between them. CDR3 length: 11 amino acids. The CDR3 loop is CARSPLPEAFF. The CDR3 nucleotides are TGTGCCAGAAGCCCCCTCCCTGAAGCTTTCTTT.

The genes are TRBV20-1 and TRBJ2-3; D call uncertain. There are 12 residues in the CDR3. Trimming left V 3 bases short and J 6 bases short, with 10 bases between. Germline-derived CDR1 and CDR2 are DFQATT and SNEGSKA (reference sequence). CDR3 DNA: TGCAGTGCTAGTCTTACAAGGGATACGCAGTATTTT. Encoded protein: CSASLTRDTQYF.

The chain is built from TRBV5-6 and TRBJ2-3; D not certain. CDR3 length: 13 residues. V was shortened by 0 bases and J by 7 bases, with 9 bases between the two germline ends. CDR1 is SGHDT and CDR2 is YYEEEE in the germline V gene. In DNA, the CDR3 is TGTGCCAGCAGCTTGGCCCGTCGGCATACGCAGTATTTT. Its protein product is CASSLARRHTQYF.

V and J are TRBV5-4 and TRBJ2-5, with a tentative D call TRBD2 (5 bases). The CDR3 is 15 amino acids. The germline V and J ends were trimmed by 9 bases and 5 bases, with 23 bases remaining between them. Looked up from germline, CDR1 is SGHNT and CDR2 is YYREEE (reference sequence). The CDR3 DNA reads as TGTGCCATTAACAATCGGGCCGGAGGCGTGGAGACCCAGTACTTC. Protein: CAINNRAGGVETQYF.

The chain joins TRBV29-1 to TRBJ2-1; D call uncertain. Germline V gene lookup returns CDR1 SQVTM and CDR2 ANQGSEA. The germline V and J ends were trimmed by 3 bases and 4 bases, with 7 bases remaining between them. The CDR3 totals 12 residues. The chain's CDR3 is CSVDRIYNEQFF. CDR3 in DNA: TGCAGCGTTGACCGGATTTACAATGAGCAGTTCTTC.

The CDR3 region has the DNA TGTGCCAGTAGTATCCGGGACCCTCCCGGCGTTAATTCACCCCTCCACTTT. This translates into CASSIRDPPGVNSPLHF. The chain uses TRBV19 and TRBJ1-6; D is perhaps TRBD1 (5 bases). This CDR3 has 17 amino acids. Trimming left V 3 bases short and J 6 bases short, with 18 bases between. Germline CDR1 and CDR2: LNHDA and SQIVND (reference sequence).

This clone has a handful of counts. The chain uses TRBV5-1 and TRBJ2-3; D not resolved. This CDR3 is 13 amino acids long. V was cut by 3 bases and J by 8 bases, with 13 bases left in between. Germline V gene sequence: CDR1 SGHRS, CDR2 YFSETQ. The CDR3 coding sequence is TGCGCCAGCAGCTCCGAAGGGTTTGGTACGCAGTATTTT. It codes for CASSSEGFGTQYF.

The chain is built from TRBV10-3 and TRBJ1-6; 7 bases are shared with TRBD1. CDR3 length: 13 amino acids. J lost 9 bases, V lost 10 bases, and 9 bases had no gene match. In germline, CDR1 is ENHRY, CDR2 SYGVKD. Here the CDR3 DNA reads TGTGCCACCGGGACAGAAGGAGTTTCACCCCTCCACTTT. Protein: CATGTEGVSPLHF.

This clone has just a few counts. The V call is TRBV5-4, the J call TRBJ2-7; TRBD1 matches at 7 bases. Looked up from germline, CDR1 is SGHNT and CDR2 is YYREEE (reference sequence). The CDR3 extends over 14 amino acids. After removal of 2 bases from V and 3 bases from J, the junction contained 5 bases not matched to a gene. The CDR3 here is CASSFGQANYEQYF. CDR3 bases: TGTGCCAGCAGCTTCGGACAGGCGAACTACGAGCAGTACTTC.

The V gene is TRBV5-4, the J gene TRBJ2-5; D not resolved. CDR3 length: 14 residues. Trimming took 4 bases from V and 3 from J, leaving 13 bases between them. Germline-derived CDR1 and CDR2 are SGHNT and YYREEE (reference sequence). CDR3 sequence reads: CASSRLSEEETQYF. DNA of the CDR3: TGTGCCAGCAGCCGCCTTTCCGAGGAAGAGACCCAGTACTTC.

This chain links TRBV5-6 with TRBJ2-7; TRBD1 or TRBD2 may be the D gene (5 bases each). Looked up from germline, CDR1 is SGHDT and CDR2 is YYEEEE. This CDR3 has 13 amino acids. V was clipped by 4 bases and J by 4 bases, with 12 bases between them. CDR3 nucleotides: TGTGCCAGCAGCCCGGGGCCGGCGTACGAGCAGTACTTC. Protein product: CASSPGPAYEQYF.

This chain connects TRBV27 to TRBJ2-7, with 10 nucleotides matching TRBD2. Germline trimming cut 6 bases from V and 3 bases from J; bases unmatched to any gene: 5. This CDR3 region has 14 residues. Germline CDR1 and CDR2: MNHEY and SMNVEV (reference sequence). In DNA form, the CDR3 reads TGTGCCAGCAGCGGACTAGCGGCCGTCTACGAGCAGTACTTC. As protein: CASSGLAAVYEQYF.

The chain joins TRBV5-5 to TRBJ1-1; the D gene is possibly TRBD1 (6 bases). V lost 0 bases to trimming and J lost 2 bases, with 14 bases between them. The CDR3 length is 16 residues. Per germline, CDR1 SGHKS and CDR2 YYEKEE (reference sequence). The CDR3 coding sequence is TGTGCCAGCAGCTTGGGCAGGGGCGTTAATAACACTGAAGCTTTCTTT. Translating gives CASSLGRGVNNTEAFF.

This chain joins TRBV7-9 and TRBJ2-1, with 9 bases identical to TRBD2. The length of the CDR3 is 15 residues. Germline V CDR1 and CDR2: SEHNR, FQNEAQ (reference sequence). Trimming cost V 3 bases and J 7 bases; bases outside gene matches: 7. The CDR3: CASSFPGTSWNEQFF. The DNA of the CDR3 is TGTGCCAGCAGCTTTCCCGGGACTAGCTGGAATGAGCAGTTCTTC. Variable domain in full (rest from reference TRBV7-9 and TRBJ2-1): DTGVSQNPRHKITKRGQNVTFRCDPISEHNRLYWYRQTLGQGPEFLTYFQNEAQLEKSRLLSDRFSAERPKGSFSTLEIQRTEQGDSAMYLCASSFPGTSWNEQFFGPGTRLTVL.